The 6 T cell receptor beta chains below were found in one sample sequenced in a study of cytomegalovirus exposure and HLA in healthy donors (dated by TCRdb to about 2017). Receptor libraries were prepared by the immunoSEQ multiplex PCR assay. For the multiplex PCR, a mixture combining 60 forward primers for TCR Vbeta segments and 13 reverse primers for TCR Jbeta segments was used. TCRdb's version of the immuneACCESS table is confined to in-frame rearrangements and falls short of the full clone set. An unresolved V gene accounts for under half of the shortfall where checked; the remainder is of unknown origin. The sample has some 21,000 clones on record. Clones ranked in the top ten supply over 20% of the sample. Sequencing input: PBMCs. Receptor source: a man in his sixties in good health and CMV-seropositive.

A remark on this clone: The junction departs from the called germline gene at one end, perhaps through a read error. The chain combines TRBV20-1 with TRBJ2-3; D may be TRBD1 (5 bases). Germline V gives CDR1 DFQATT, CDR2 SNEGSKA (reference sequence). The CDR3 extends over 11 amino acids. The CDR3 loop is CSARQTDKQYF. CDR3 nucleotides: TGCAGTGCTAGGCAGACAGATAAGCAGTATTTT.

The chain links TRBV10-3 to TRBJ2-7; 8 bases align to TRBD1. V shed 8 bases and J 2 bases; nucleotides not matched to a gene: 8. The CDR3 has 14 amino acids. CDR1 and CDR2 (germline): ENHRY, SYGVKD. The CDR3 DNA reads TGTGCCATCGGAAACAGGGGACAGGCCTACGAGCAGTACTTC. This gives the protein CAIGNRGQAYEQYF.

CDR3 in DNA: TGTGCCAGCAGCTCGAACAGGGGAGCCTACAATGAGCAGTTCTTC. Its translation is CASSSNRGAYNEQFF. The chain has TRBV6-5 and TRBJ2-1; 7 bases are a match to TRBD1. Germline CDR1 and CDR2: MNHEY and SVGAGI. V gave up 6 bases and J gave up 2 bases; unmatched junction bases: 7. The CDR3 runs to 15 residues.

The V call is TRBV4-2, the J call TRBJ2-7; 9 nucleotides line up with TRBD2. The germline V gene encodes CDR1 LGHNA and CDR2 YNFKEQ. With V trimmed by 1 base and J by 4 bases, 8 bases remained unmatched. The CDR3 extends over 16 amino acids. In nucleotides, the CDR3 is TGTGCCAGCAGCCAAGTGGGTAGCGGGAGTGGTTACGAGCAGTACTTC. Translated: CASSQVGSGSGYEQYF.

This chain uses TRBV25-1 with TRBJ1-1, with a tentative D call TRBD1 (5 bases). The CDR3 sequence is 14 residues long. V was trimmed by 3 bases and J by 1 base, leaving 9 bases between them. Germline V CDR1 and CDR2: MGHDK, SYGVNS. In DNA form, the CDR3 reads TGTGCCAGCAGTGATCTGGGGCGGAACACTGAAGCTTTCTTT. Translated: CASSDLGRNTEAFF.

This chain connects TRBV25-1 to TRBJ2-7; a weak D match, TRBD2 (5 bases). The CDR3 has 12 amino acids. The V and J ends lost 6 bases and 3 bases respectively, with 9 bases between them. CDR1 and CDR2 from the germline V gene are MGHDK and SYGVNS. The DNA of the CDR3 is TGTGCCAGCAGGGCCGGACTCTACGAGCAGTACTTC. Encoded protein: CASRAGLYEQYF.